This TCR beta chain was recorded in a study of Graves' ophthalmopathy and Graves' hyperthyroidism. CDR3 regions of TCR beta were amplified from RNA transcripts. HTBI-primed first-round RT-PCR preceded second-round multiplex PCR. TCRdb fed the multiplex PCR reads into MiXCR, producing one record per CDR3 protein. The sample has 340,000 or so distinct CDR3 sequences; 15% to 20% are singletons. CDR1 and CDR2 (germline): SGHAT, FQDESV (reference sequence). The CDR3 consists of 13 residues. The ends were cut back, 0 bases at V and 3 bases at J, with 5 bases in the middle. With regard to this clonotype: Its antigen is still unknown.

Pregnancy or lactation, uncontrolled infections and other autoimmune diseases were grounds for excluding patients. General observations from the study: Most thyroid clonotypes expanded beyond 0.001 frequency were also found in blood.

The sequencing sample was made of peripheral blood. This receptor was taken from an adult man with Graves' ophthalmopathy. The chain carries TRBV11-1 and TRBJ2-5; D is unclear. The CDR3 coding sequence is TGTGCCAGCAGCTTAGCAAGAAAAGAGACCCAGTACTTC. Protein product: CASSLARKETQYF.